The 27 T cell receptor beta chains below all came from one sample that was sequenced in a study of tumor-infiltrating lymphocytes in primary liver carcinoma (dated by TCRdb to about 2017). Sequenced on an Illumina HiSeq 2500. TCRbeta-specific cDNA was reverse-transcribed from approximately 500 ng total RNA using a constant-region primer and ProtoScript II reverse transcriptase. Construction of the TCRbeta libraries relied on three nested rounds of multiplex PCR, following a slightly modified ARM-PCR procedure. Each of the first two PCR rounds ran for around 11 cycles using multiplex TRBV1-TRBV30 forward primers together with a Cbeta reverse primer. The public reads were run again by TCRdb, first through fastp at Q25 and then through MiXCR, and only productive beta chains were kept. Merged by CDR3 protein, the rows form single entries marked with the most common genes and DNA. The sample includes tens of thousands of distinct CDR3 sequences, with over 70% observed a single time. Over 25% of the sample goes to the ten largest clones.

Without any cell sorting, total RNA and DNA were co-extracted from 20-30 mg of bulk tissue using the AllPrep DNA/RNA mini kit. The sample consisted of liver tumor tissue from sampling region 3. The sample's cell subset or site label, decoded: tumor region T3, left-lateral pole. These receptors were obtained from a man aged 40-55 years with primary liver carcinoma and hepatitis B virus infection.

This clonotype was recorded many times. The chain links TRBV28 to TRBJ2-1; the D gene is possibly TRBD1 (6 bases). There are 14 residues in the CDR3. Germline V CDR1 and CDR2: MDHEN, SYDVKM. V was cut by 5 bases and J by 12 bases, with 20 bases left in between. CDR3 in amino acids: CASSTTSGVYGQFF. CDR3 sequence (DNA): TGTGCCAGCAGTACTACCTCAGGGGTGTACGGGCAGTTCTTC.

This clonotype was seen at least ten times. The chain combines TRBV11-2 with TRBJ2-5; the D gene is possibly TRBD1 (5 bases). V was shortened by 5 bases and J by 5 bases, with 12 bases between the two germline ends. The CDR3 is made up of 13 amino acids. Germline CDR1 reads SGHAT; CDR2 reads FQNNGV. The CDR3 DNA is TGTGCCAGCAGCGCAGGGTTGGGGGAGACCCAGTACTTC. Translated, it gives CASSAGLGETQYF.

The chain is built from TRBV20-1 and TRBJ1-5; D is uncertain. Per the germline V gene, CDR1 is DFQATT and CDR2 is SNEGSKA (reference sequence). This CDR3 is built from 12 residues. For the CDR3, the DNA is TGCGGATCGGGAGCCGGGATTCAGCCCCAGCATTTT. Translated: CGSGAGIQPQHF.

This clonotype has a count of ten or more. V usage is TRBV16 and J usage is TRBJ1-5, with 7 bases aligning to TRBD1. Germline trimming cut 2 bases from V and 5 bases from J; bases unmatched to any gene: 0. The CDR3 spans 13 residues. Germline CDR1 is KGHSY and CDR2 is FQNENV. The CDR3 here is CASSQGTDQPQHF. The CDR3 DNA follows: TGTGCCAGCAGCCAAGGGACAGATCAGCCCCAGCATTTT.

As concerns this clonotype: One end of the junction fails to match germline, which may point to a read error. The chain joins TRBV28 to TRBJ2-1; 8 positions agree with TRBD2. The germline V gene encodes CDR1 MDHEN and CDR2 SYDVKM. CDR3 length: 14 residues. CDR3 protein: CSSRPGLVYNEQFF. The CDR3 nucleotides are TGTTCCAGCAGACCGGGACTAGTCTACAATGAGCAGTTCTTC.

The chain links TRBV24-1 to TRBJ2-5; TRBD2 might be the D (6 bases). Germline loops: CDR1 KGHDR, CDR2 SFDVKD. Trimming removed 5 bases at V and 5 bases at J, with 14 bases between. The CDR3 is 14 residues long. CDR3 sequence (DNA): TGTGCCACCAGTGGTTCGGGGACTGAGGAGACCCAGTACTTC. It codes for CATSGSGTEETQYF.

Concerning this clonotype itself: The germline gene is not matched at one end of the junction; a read error may be the cause. V is TRBV4-1 and J is TRBJ1-4; 7 bases are a match to TRBD1. Germline V gene sequence: CDR1 MGHRA, CDR2 YSYEKL. This CDR3 region has 16 residues. CDR3 bases: TGCACCAGCAGCCAAGATGAGGGACAGATTAATGAAAAACTGTTTTTT. Its protein is CTSSQDEGQINEKLFF.

As concerns this clonotype: Mismatch with germline at one junction end may stem from a read error. V and J are TRBV11-1 and TRBJ2-1; D gene uncertain. The CDR3 spans 13 residues. Germline V CDR1 and CDR2: SGHAT, FQDESV (reference sequence). For the CDR3, the DNA is TGTGCCAGCAACCATCTTGGCTACAATGAGCAGTTCTTT. Translation gives CASNHLGYNEQFF.

The rearrangement links TRBV2 to TRBJ2-3; D uncertain. Deletions cut 9 bases from V and 7 bases from J, with 14 bases between. The CDR3 spans 12 residues. Germline V lookup: CDR1 SNHLY, CDR2 FYNNEI. The CDR3, as DNA: TGTGCCAGGAGCGCCGGGCCAAATACGCAGTATTTT. This translates into CARSAGPNTQYF.

Turning to this clonotype: As the CDR3 is not closed by the conserved phenylalanine or tryptophan, this likely results from a read error. The chain combines TRBV30 with TRBJ1-6; no clear D. This CDR3 spans 14 amino acids. CDR1 GTSNPN and CDR2 SVGIG come from the germline V gene (reference sequence). CDR3 DNA: TGTGCCTGGTCCCGTGACCAAGAAAATTCAGCCCTCCACCTT. This gives the protein CAWSRDQENSALHL.

In regard to this clonotype: The germline gene is not matched at one end of the junction; a read error may be the cause. The rearrangement links TRBV6-5 to TRBJ2-1, with D possibly called TRBD1 or TRBD2 (5 bases each). Germline CDR1 reads MNHEY; CDR2 reads SVGAGI. CDR3 length equals 16 residues. CDR3 DNA: TGTGCCAGTAGTTACCCCGGGGCGATGAGGAACGCTGAGCAGTTCTTC. Translated, it gives CASSYPGAMRNAEQFF.

As regards this clonotype: This CDR3 is missing its conserved last phenylalanine or tryptophan, likely due to a read error. V is TRBV25-1 and J is TRBJ2-7; D is undetermined. This CDR3 is built from 11 residues. CDR1 is MGHDK and CDR2 is SYGVNS in the germline V gene. CDR3 residues: CDSSFGYEQYY. In DNA, the CDR3 is TGTGACAGCAGTTTCGGCTACGAGCAGTACTAC.

This clonotype came up many times. The chain links TRBV6-1 to TRBJ2-7, with TRBD2 matching over 7 bases. The V gene's germline CDR1 is MNHNS and CDR2 SASEGT. The length of the CDR3 is 14 residues. Trimming cost V 8 bases and J 5 bases; bases outside gene matches: 12. The CDR3 loop reads CASDSGILSHEQYF. DNA for the CDR3: TGTGCCAGCGACAGCGGGATATTATCCCACGAGCAGTACTTC.

The rearrangement uses TRBV6-1 and TRBJ2-1; no clear D gene. The CDR3 contains 14 residues. Germline CDR1 reads MNHNS; CDR2 reads SASEGT. CDR3 region: CVSPGPSSYNEQFF. CDR3 DNA: TGTGTCAGTCCTGGGCCGAGCTCATACAATGAGCAGTTCTTC.

Comments on this clonotype: Since no conserved phenylalanine or tryptophan closes the CDR3, a read error is the likely cause. The limits of the CDR3 on the DNA are not certain, so only TCRdb's listed CDR3 is given. The CDR3 protein is CASSLEPQLRCS. The V and J genes are TRBV11-3 and TRBJ2-3; the tabulated D call, TRBD1, remains unverified against the DNA. Germline V CDR1 and CDR2: SGHNT, YENEEA. The CDR3 adds up to 12 amino acids, both ends counted.

This clonotype has a single count. J is TRBJ2-1 and V is TRBV12-3 or TRBV12-4; D not resolved. The V end was cut by 3 bases, the J end by 6 bases, with 12 bases between. The CDR3 consists of 14 residues. The CDR3 loop is CASSFALGGNEQFF. In nucleotides, the CDR3 is TGTGCCAGCAGTTTCGCCCTCGGCGGCAATGAGCAGTTCTTC.

With regard to this clonotype: The germline gene is not matched at one end of the junction; a read error may be the cause. The V gene is TRBV29-1, the J gene TRBJ1-2; D unclear. The CDR3 loop spans 14 amino acids. From germline, CDR1 is SQVTM and CDR2 ANQGSEA. The DNA of the CDR3 is TGCAGCGCCGCCGGCGGTCCAAGGAAAAATGGCTACATTTTC. This translates into CSAAGGPRKNGYIF.

In the case of this clonotype: A junction end diverges from the germline sequence, so it may reflect a read error. The chain combines TRBV11-1 with TRBJ2-1, with 7 bases fitting TRBD2. The CDR3 runs 17 residues. CDR1 is SGHAT and CDR2 is FQDESV in the germline V gene (reference sequence). The CDR3 DNA sequence: TGTGCCGGCAGCCTGGGACTAACGGGAGAAGTAGACAATGAGCAGTTCTTC. Its translation is CAGSLGLTGEVDNEQFF.

Comment on this clonotype: The CDR3 does not close with the conserved phenylalanine or tryptophan, likely indicating a read error. V gene TRBV10-3 combines with J gene TRBJ2-1; D is perhaps TRBD2 (5 bases). Per germline, CDR1 ENHRY and CDR2 SYGVKD. Between the trimmed V and J ends, which lost 0 bases and 9 bases, there was a span of 18 bases. The CDR3 has 16 amino acids. CDR3 DNA: TGTGCCATCAGTGAGTCGCTTCGCGTGAGGGATGTTGAGCAGTTCCTC. Residues: CAISESLRVRDVEQFL.

Note on this clonotype: This CDR3 is missing its conserved last phenylalanine or tryptophan, likely due to a read error. The limits of the CDR3 on the DNA are not certain, so only TCRdb's listed CDR3 is given. This chain links TRBV12-3 or TRBV12-4 with TRBJ2-2. The CDR3 has 14 amino acids, counting both end residues. CDR3 region: CASTEVPNTGEQFY.

This clonotype has only one observation. This is likely a read error, given that the CDR3 carries no conserved phenylalanine or tryptophan at its end. The CDR3 sequence: CAGSRGSGDRGQFL. CDR3 nucleotides: TGTGCAGGCAGCCGAGGGTCCGGGGACAGGGGGCAGTTCTTG. J is TRBJ2-1 and V is TRBV11-2, with 10 bases identical to TRBD1. The CDR3 is 14 residues long. Germline CDR1 and CDR2: SGHAT and FQNNGV.

In regard to this clonotype: Without the conserved terminal phenylalanine or tryptophan, this CDR3 likely stems from a read error. CDR3 DNA sequence: TGTGCCAGCAGCCTAACGCCGGGCGACAATTCACCCCTCCACTCT. Its translation: CASSLTPGDNSPLHS. The chain has TRBV7-3 and TRBJ1-6; D is undetermined. Germline V gives CDR1 SGHTA, CDR2 FQGTGA. CDR3 length: 15 amino acids.

Details on this clonotype: At one boundary the junction diverges from the germline segment, which might be a read error. CDR3 amino acids: CVSSGDGSNKPQHF. As DNA, the CDR3 is TGTGTCAGCAGTGGGGACGGTAGCAATAAGCCTCAGCATTTT. J is TRBJ1-5 and V is TRBV6-6; D possibly corresponds to TRBD1 (5 bases). In germline, CDR1 is MNHNY, CDR2 SVGAGI (reference sequence). The CDR3 runs to 14 residues.

Concerning this clonotype: One end of the junction fails to match germline, which may point to a read error. This CDR3 is CAGSYGAAQETPYF. DNA of the CDR3: TGTGCCGGCAGTTATGGCGCGGCACAAGAGACCCCGTACTTC. The V call is TRBV6-5, the J call TRBJ2-5; D is undetermined. There are 14 residues in the CDR3. From germline, CDR1 is MNHEY and CDR2 SVGAGI.

The CDR3 bases are TGTGCCAGCAGTTCCCGAGGGGGTAAACGGGCAAATACGCAGTATTTT. Translating gives CASSSRGGKRANTQYF. This chain joins TRBV28 and TRBJ2-3; a possible D gene is TRBD1 (6 bases). The CDR3 sequence is 16 residues long. Germline assignment: CDR1 MDHEN and CDR2 SYDVKM. Trimming pared 4 bases from V and 7 bases from J, leaving 21 bases between.

As to this clonotype: An end of the junction does not agree with germline; a read error may underlie this. The chain carries TRBV6-9 and TRBJ2-3; 10 positions agree with TRBD1. Looked up from germline, CDR1 is MNHGY and CDR2 is SVAAGI. This CDR3 contains 16 residues. CDR3: CASSLFLGQGTVTQYF. DNA for the CDR3: TGTGCCAGCAGCCTCTTTTTGGGACAGGGGACAGTTACGCAGTATTTT.

As concerns this clonotype: One base away lies a much larger clone, so this may be a sequencing read error. The V and J genes are TRBV11-2 and TRBJ2-5; possible D gene TRBD2, 6 bases. Germline V lookup: CDR1 SGHAT, CDR2 FQNNGV. The CDR3 is 14 amino acids. The CDR3 nucleotides are TGTGCCAACAGCTTGCGGGGCACGCAAGAGACCCAGCACTTC. It yields the protein CANSLRGTQETQHF.